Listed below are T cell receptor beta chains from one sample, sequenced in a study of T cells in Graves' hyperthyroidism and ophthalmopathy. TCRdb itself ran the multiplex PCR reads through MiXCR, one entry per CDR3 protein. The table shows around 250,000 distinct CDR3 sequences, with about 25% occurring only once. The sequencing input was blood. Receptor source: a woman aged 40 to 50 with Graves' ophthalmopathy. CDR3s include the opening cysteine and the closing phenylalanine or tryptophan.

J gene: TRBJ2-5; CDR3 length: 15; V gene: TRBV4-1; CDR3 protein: CASSPQVHQQETQYF
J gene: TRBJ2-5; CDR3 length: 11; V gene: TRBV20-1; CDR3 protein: CSARSQETQYF
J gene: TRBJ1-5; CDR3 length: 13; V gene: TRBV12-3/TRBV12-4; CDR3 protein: CASREGSNQPQHF
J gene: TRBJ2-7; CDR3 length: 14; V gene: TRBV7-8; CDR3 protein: CASSPTRGSYEQYF
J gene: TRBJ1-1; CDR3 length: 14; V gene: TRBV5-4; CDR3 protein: CASSLQGQNTEAFF
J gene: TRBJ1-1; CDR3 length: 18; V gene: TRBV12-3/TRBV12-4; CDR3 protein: CASSFWAATLNVDTEAFF
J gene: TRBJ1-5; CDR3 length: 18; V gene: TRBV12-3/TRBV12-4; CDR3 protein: CASSSRDRVSGEVQPQHF
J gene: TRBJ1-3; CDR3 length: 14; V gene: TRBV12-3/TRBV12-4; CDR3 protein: CASRLEKSGNTIYF
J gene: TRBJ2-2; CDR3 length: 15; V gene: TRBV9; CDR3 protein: CASSVGESNTGELFF
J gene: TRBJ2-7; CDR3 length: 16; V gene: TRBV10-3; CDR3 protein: CAISDREGLGTYEQYF
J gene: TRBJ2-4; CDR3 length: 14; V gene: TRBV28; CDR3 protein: CASSSAGPKNIQYF
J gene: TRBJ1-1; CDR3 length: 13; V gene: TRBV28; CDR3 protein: CASSLWGNTEAFF
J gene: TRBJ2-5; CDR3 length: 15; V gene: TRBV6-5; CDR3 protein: CASRFGLASQETQYF
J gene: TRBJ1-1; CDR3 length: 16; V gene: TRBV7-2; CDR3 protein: CASTRIGGAMNTEAFF
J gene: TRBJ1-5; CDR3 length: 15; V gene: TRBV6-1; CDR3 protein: CASSPGQGARQPQHF
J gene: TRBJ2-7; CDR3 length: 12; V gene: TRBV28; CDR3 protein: CASNVLDREQYF
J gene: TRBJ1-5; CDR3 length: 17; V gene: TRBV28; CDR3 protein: CASRASGAKNGRQPQHF
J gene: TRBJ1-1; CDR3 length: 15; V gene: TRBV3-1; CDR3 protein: CASSQGRGGNTEAFF
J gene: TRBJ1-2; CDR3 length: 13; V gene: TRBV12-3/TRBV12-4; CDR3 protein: CASSGGANYGYTF
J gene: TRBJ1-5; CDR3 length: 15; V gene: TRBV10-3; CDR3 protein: CAISEDRGGNQPQHF
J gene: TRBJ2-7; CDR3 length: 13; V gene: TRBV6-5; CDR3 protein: CASINSATYEQYF
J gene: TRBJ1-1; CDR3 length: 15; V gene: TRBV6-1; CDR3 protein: CASREGTGGTTEAFF
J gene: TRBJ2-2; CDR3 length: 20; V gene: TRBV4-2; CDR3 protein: CASSQVPVWTSGSGTGELFF
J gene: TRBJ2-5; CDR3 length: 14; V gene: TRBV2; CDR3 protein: CASVADRGRETQYF
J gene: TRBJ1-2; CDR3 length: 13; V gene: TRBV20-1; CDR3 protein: CSAPRAYNYGYTF
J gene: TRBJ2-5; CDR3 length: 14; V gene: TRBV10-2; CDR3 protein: CASTKIAGAETQYF
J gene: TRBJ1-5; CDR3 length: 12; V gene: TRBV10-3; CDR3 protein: CAISEPDQPQHF
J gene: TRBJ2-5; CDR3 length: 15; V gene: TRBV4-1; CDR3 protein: CASSQLTGGGETQYF
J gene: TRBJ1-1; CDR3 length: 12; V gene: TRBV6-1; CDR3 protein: CASSGTGNEAFF
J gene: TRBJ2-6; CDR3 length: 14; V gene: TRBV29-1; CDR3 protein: CSVQAISGANVLTF
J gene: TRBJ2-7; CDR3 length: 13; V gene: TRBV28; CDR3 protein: CASRASGYYEQYF
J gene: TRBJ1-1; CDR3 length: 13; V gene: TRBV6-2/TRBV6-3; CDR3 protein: CASSYQENTEAFF
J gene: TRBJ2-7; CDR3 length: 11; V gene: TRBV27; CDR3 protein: CASSWGSEQYF
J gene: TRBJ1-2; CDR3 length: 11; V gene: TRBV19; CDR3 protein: CASSIGVGYTF
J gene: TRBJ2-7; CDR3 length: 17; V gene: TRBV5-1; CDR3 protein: CASSLAGTSGTSYEQYF
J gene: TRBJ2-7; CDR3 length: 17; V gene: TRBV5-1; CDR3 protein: CASSLAVRGGSHYEQYF
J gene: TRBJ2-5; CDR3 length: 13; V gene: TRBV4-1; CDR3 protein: CASSIAAPETQYF
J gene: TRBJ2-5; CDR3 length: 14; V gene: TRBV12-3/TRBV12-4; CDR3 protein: CASSFTSGVETQYF
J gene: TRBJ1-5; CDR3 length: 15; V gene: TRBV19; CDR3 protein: CASSIVGESNQPQHF
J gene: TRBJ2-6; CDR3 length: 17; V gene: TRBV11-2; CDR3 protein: CAIQGGRGTAGANVLTF
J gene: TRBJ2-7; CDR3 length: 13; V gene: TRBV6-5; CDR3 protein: CAATGGTKYEQYF
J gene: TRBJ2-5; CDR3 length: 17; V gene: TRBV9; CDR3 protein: CASSALAGGLSGETQYF
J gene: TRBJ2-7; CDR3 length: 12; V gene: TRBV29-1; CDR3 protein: CSADVTRYEQYF
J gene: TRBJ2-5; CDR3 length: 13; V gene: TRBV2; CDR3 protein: CASSERGEETQYF
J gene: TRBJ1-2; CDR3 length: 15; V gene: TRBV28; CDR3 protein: CASSLKVSGPYGYTF
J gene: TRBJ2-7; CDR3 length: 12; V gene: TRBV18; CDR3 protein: CASSPRTMEQYF
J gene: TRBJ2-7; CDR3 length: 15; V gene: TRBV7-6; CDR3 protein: CASSRLEGVAYEQYF
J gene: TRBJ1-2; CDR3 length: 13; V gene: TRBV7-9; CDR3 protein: CASSLSAERGYTF
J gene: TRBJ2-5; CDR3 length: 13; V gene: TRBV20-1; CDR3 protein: CSARDLGRETQYF
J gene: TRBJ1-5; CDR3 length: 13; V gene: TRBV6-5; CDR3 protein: CASSNGLDQPQHF
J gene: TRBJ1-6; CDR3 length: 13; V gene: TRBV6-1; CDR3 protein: CASSVGFDSPLHF
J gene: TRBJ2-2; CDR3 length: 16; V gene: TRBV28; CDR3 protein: CASSFFNRGLTGELFF
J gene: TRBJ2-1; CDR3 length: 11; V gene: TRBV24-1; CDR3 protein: CATSALNEQFF